This T cell receptor beta chain was sequenced for a study of blood T cells in healthy people across ages. Turning to this clonotype: The junction departs from germline at one end; a sequencing error may be responsible.

The CDR3 has 17 residues. CDR1 is SGHRS and CDR2 is YFSETQ in the germline V gene. Primed by a sample-barcoded 5' primer and a J-beta primer mix, a second PCR proceeded for 7 to 11 cycles. One entry per CDR3 protein results from TCRdb running MiXCR on the 5' RACE reads. This table has some 1.7 million distinct CDR3 sequences, about 28% appearing once. The clonotype originates from a woman aged 25 to 39 in good health. The chain employs TRBV5-1 and TRBJ1-1; TRBD1 matches 10 bases. The material sequenced was blood. CDR3 residues: CASSLGQGARMNAEAFF. The CDR3 bases are TGCGCCAGCAGCTTGGGACAGGGGGCCAGAATGAACGCTGAAGCTTTCTTT. Combining the CDR3 with reference TRBV5-1 and TRBJ1-1 gives the whole variable domain KAGVTQTPRYLIKTRGQQVTLSCSPISGHRSVSWYQQTPGQGLQFLFEYFSETQRNKGNFPGRFSGRQFSNSRSEMNVSTLELGDSALYLCASSLGQGARMNAEAFFGQGTRLTVV.